The 28 T cell receptor beta chains below were found in one sample sequenced in a study of blood T cell repertoires in COVID-19 (TCRdb year 2020). The method was the immunoSEQ multiplex PCR assay. TCRdb carries this immuneACCESS record with in-frame sequences only. Its versions omit some clonotypes, under half of them owing to an unresolved V gene in the studies checked, with the rest unexplained. Present in this sample are 30,000 to 35,000 clones, 83% of which were seen just once. Over 3.5% of the sample comes from the top ten. The material sequenced was peripheral blood. The receptors were gathered from a man between 50 and 59 years old with acute or convalescent COVID-19.

CDR3 in DNA: TGTGCCAGCCTGGGACTAGCTTTCGGGGAGCTGTTTTTT. Translated, it gives CASLGLAFGELFF. The rearrangement uses TRBV6-6 and TRBJ2-2, with 9 bases that match TRBD2. The germline V gene encodes CDR1 MNHNY and CDR2 SVGAGI (reference sequence). V shed 8 bases, J shed 7 bases, and the junction held 5 bases outside the gene matches. The CDR3 sequence is 13 residues long.

V gene TRBV3-1 (or the pseudogene TRBV3-2) combines with J gene TRBJ2-4; D not certain. Germline V gives CDR1 LGHDT, CDR2 YNNKEL (reference sequence). CDR3 length: 12 residues. V was shortened by 0 bases and J by 7 bases, with 4 bases between the two germline ends. DNA for the CDR3: TGTGCCAGCAGCCAAGATCGGAACATTCAGTACTTC. Amino acids: CASSQDRNIQYF.

This clone was counted a single time. The V and J genes are TRBV6-5 and TRBJ2-7, with TRBD1 identical over 7 bases. This CDR3 region has 14 residues. Looked up from germline, CDR1 is MNHEY and CDR2 is SVGAGI. The V segment lost 9 bases and the J segment 0 bases; nucleotides outside the gene matches: 8. The CDR3, as DNA: TGTGCCAGTATGAGGGGACAGACCTCCTACGAGCAGTACTTC. Translated, it gives CASMRGQTSYEQYF.

The chain is built from TRBV5-6 and TRBJ1-2, with D unresolved. Germline assignment: CDR1 SGHDT and CDR2 YYEEEE. The CDR3 has 15 residues. V lost 0 bases and J lost 0, with 9 bases in between. CDR3 in DNA: TGTGCCAGCAGCTTGGACGGGAAAGCTAACTATGGCTACACCTTC. Residues: CASSLDGKANYGYTF.

The chain carries TRBV3-1 (or the pseudogene TRBV3-2) and TRBJ2-5; a possible D gene is TRBD2 (6 bases). Germline values: CDR1 LGHDT, CDR2 YNNKEL (reference sequence). This CDR3 has 15 residues. V lost 1 base to trimming and J lost 4 bases, with 13 bases between them. The CDR3, as DNA: TGTGCCAGCAGCCAAGTCCGGGGGAGTCGAGAGACCCAGTACTTC. Translated, it gives CASSQVRGSRETQYF.

The chain is built from TRBV2 and TRBJ2-5; 10 bases agree with TRBD2. V gave up 7 bases and J gave up 1 base; unmatched junction bases: 6. The germline V gene has CDR1 SNHLY and CDR2 FYNNEI. The CDR3 sequence is 15 residues long. CDR3 coding DNA: TGTGCCAGCACAATCCTAGCGGGAGCCCAAGAGACCCAGTACTTC. Translated: CASTILAGAQETQYF.

V and J are TRBV4-1 and TRBJ2-3; D remains unclear. V lost 0 bases to trimming and J lost 6 bases, with 10 bases between them. CDR3 size: 14 residues. Germline CDR1 reads MGHRA; CDR2 reads YSYEKL. This chain's CDR3 is CASSQESARDTQYF. CDR3 in DNA: TGCGCCAGCAGCCAAGAATCAGCGCGGGATACGCAGTATTTT.

The chain joins TRBV5-1 to TRBJ2-1; possibly TRBD2 for D (7 bases). Trimming stripped 4 bases from V and 5 bases from J, with 13 bases between. This CDR3 is built from 14 residues. The germline gives CDR1 SGHRS, CDR2 YFSETQ. DNA of the CDR3: TGCGCCAGCAGCGTAGGGGGGGCTGACAATGAGCAGTTCTTC. Residues: CASSVGGADNEQFF.

V usage is TRBV24-1 and J usage is TRBJ2-3; 9 bases align to TRBD2. CDR3 size: 17 residues. V shed 0 bases, J shed 3 bases, and the junction held 6 bases outside the gene matches. Germline assignment: CDR1 KGHDR and CDR2 SFDVKD. The CDR3 sequence: CATSDLSLAGRTDTQYF. For the CDR3, the DNA is TGTGCCACCAGTGATTTGAGTCTAGCGGGAAGAACAGATACGCAGTATTTT.

The chain's CDR3 is CSATEIEAFF. CDR3 in DNA: TGCAGCGCGACGGAGATTGAAGCTTTCTTT. The chain carries TRBV29-1 and TRBJ1-1; D is unresolved. Per germline, CDR1 SQVTM and CDR2 ANQGSEA. Trimming stripped 7 bases from V and 7 bases from J, with 10 bases between. The CDR3 spans 10 residues.

The rearrangement links TRBV28 to TRBJ2-4; D call uncertain. The CDR3 contains 15 residues. Germline V gene lookup returns CDR1 MDHEN and CDR2 SYDVKM. With 6 bases removed from V and 6 bases from J, the gap between germline ends came to 18 bases. CDR3: CASSQSFIGLNIQYF. The CDR3 region has the DNA TGTGCCAGCAGCCAGTCCTTTATCGGGTTAAACATTCAGTACTTC.

The rearrangement uses TRBV3-1 (or the pseudogene TRBV3-2) and TRBJ1-2; D might be TRBD1 (6 bases). CDR1 and CDR2 (germline): LGHDT, YNNKEL (reference sequence). The CDR3 is 14 amino acids. Trimming removed 6 bases at V and 4 bases at J, with 15 bases between. The CDR3 coding sequence is TGTGCCAGCAGTCCACGGGGGGCCATCTATGGCTACACCTTC. Its protein product is CASSPRGAIYGYTF.

This chain uses TRBV3-1 (or the pseudogene TRBV3-2) with TRBJ2-5, with a weak D call TRBD2 (6 bases). Germline loops: CDR1 LGHDT, CDR2 YNNKEL (reference sequence). The length of the CDR3 is 14 residues. The V end lost 6 bases, the J end lost 2 bases, and 13 bases lay between the germline ends. The CDR3 is CASRKEGSQETQYF. CDR3 in DNA: TGTGCCAGCAGAAAGGAGGGCAGTCAAGAGACCCAGTACTTC.

The chain employs TRBV4-1 and TRBJ2-2; the D is unclear. The CDR3 sequence is 20 residues long. V was cut by 1 base and J by 5 bases, with 26 bases left in between. The germline gives CDR1 MGHRA, CDR2 YSYEKL. The CDR3 sequence is CASSQVSWLSGGLRTGELFF. In DNA, the CDR3 is TGCGCCAGCAGCCAAGTATCTTGGTTATCTGGCGGCCTACGTACCGGGGAGCTGTTTTTT.

The chain joins TRBV7-3 to TRBJ2-1; tentatively, D is TRBD2 (5 bases). Trimming shortened V by 5 bases and J by 0 bases, and 11 bases separated the two germline ends. From germline, CDR1 is SGHTA and CDR2 FQGTGA. The CDR3 length is 15 residues. The DNA of the CDR3 is TGTGCCAGCAGCCCAACTAGAGACTCCTACAATGAGCAGTTCTTC. Translating gives CASSPTRDSYNEQFF.

A few counts support this clone. The chain carries TRBV2 and TRBJ1-4; 9 nucleotides agree with TRBD1. The CDR3 spans 16 residues. CDR1 is SNHLY, CDR2 FYNNEI, per germline. V lost 0 bases, J lost 12 bases, and 11 bases stayed unmatched. The CDR3 region has the DNA TGTGCCAGCAGTGAAGCTTTGTGGGGGGGACAGGGTGAACTGTTTTTT. Its protein is CASSEALWGGQGELFF.

In DNA form, the CDR3 reads TGTGCCAGCAGTTTCTTAGTGAGGGATGGAAACACCATATATTTT. Translating it yields CASSFLVRDGNTIYF. The chain links TRBV28 to TRBJ1-3; D gene unclear. CDR1 is MDHEN, CDR2 SYDVKM, per germline. The CDR3 is made up of 15 amino acids. With 3 bases removed from V and 3 bases from J, the gap between germline ends came to 12 bases.

The chain couples TRBV6-5 to TRBJ2-2, with a possible D match to TRBD2 (6 bases). CDR1 and CDR2 from the germline V gene are MNHEY and SVGAGI. The CDR3 runs 14 residues. V dropped 10 bases and J dropped 3 bases, with 15 bases sitting between them. The CDR3 DNA sequence: TGTGCCACCCGGGAGCCGCCGCACACCGGGGAGCTGTTTTTT. Translation gives CATREPPHTGELFF.

The chain links TRBV15 to TRBJ2-1; 12 nucleotides line up with TRBD2. V lost 3 bases and J lost 3; bases outside the gene matches: 9. Germline V lookup: CDR1 LNHNV, CDR2 YYDKDF (reference sequence). This CDR3 spans 18 amino acids. CDR3 residues: CATSSPLAGGLHYNEQFF. The CDR3 region has the DNA TGTGCCACCAGCAGCCCCCTAGCGGGAGGGCTACACTACAATGAGCAGTTCTTC.

The V call is TRBV19, the J call TRBJ1-5; TRBD1 matches 7 bases. V lost 3 bases, J lost 5 bases, and 4 bases stayed unmatched. Germline V gene data show CDR1 as LNHDA and CDR2 as SQIVND (reference sequence). The CDR3 consists of 14 residues. This chain's CDR3 is CASSMRQGDQPQHF. The CDR3, as DNA: TGTGCCAGTAGTATGAGGCAGGGGGATCAGCCCCAGCATTTT.

This chain connects TRBV7-6 to TRBJ2-1; 9 bases line up with TRBD1. This CDR3 region has 21 residues. Trimming cost V 1 base and J 3 bases; bases outside gene matches: 19. Germline-derived CDR1 and CDR2 are SGHVS and FNYEAQ. The CDR3 region has the DNA TGTGCCAGCAGCTTAGAAACCGGGACAGGGTGGAGGGGACAATACTACAATGAGCAGTTCTTC. Encoded protein: CASSLETGTGWRGQYYNEQFF.

This clone was seen just once. The chain joins TRBV3-1 (or the pseudogene TRBV3-2) to TRBJ1-1; 8 bases line up with TRBD1. The germline CDR1 and CDR2 sequences are LGHDT and YNNKEL (reference sequence). The CDR3 runs to 15 residues. Trimming removed 3 bases from V and 6 bases from J; junction bases left unmatched: 9. The CDR3 DNA reads TGTGCCAGCAGCCACCTGGACAGGGCGAGGTCTGAAGCTTTCTTT. Translated: CASSHLDRARSEAFF.

V gene TRBV27 combines with J gene TRBJ2-2, with D possibly TRBD2 on 6 matching bases. The CDR3 has 17 amino acids. CDR1 and CDR2 (germline): MNHEY, SMNVEV (reference sequence). V lost 2 bases and J 0 bases, leaving 13 bases between the germline ends. CDR3 amino acids: CASSLTLRETNTGELFF. CDR3 sequence (DNA): TGTGCCAGCAGTTTAACTCTACGGGAGACGAACACCGGGGAGCTGTTTTTT.

The chain employs TRBV11-2 and TRBJ2-3, with D unresolved. This CDR3 spans 12 amino acids. Between the trimmed V and J ends, which lost 0 bases and 6 bases, there was a span of 4 bases. Germline V gene lookup returns CDR1 SGHAT and CDR2 FQNNGV. The CDR3 loop reads CASSLDRDTQYF. CDR3 DNA: TGTGCCAGCAGCTTAGATCGTGATACGCAGTATTTT.

This chain connects TRBV29-1 to TRBJ2-7, with D tentatively TRBD2 (5 bases). CDR1 is SQVTM, CDR2 ANQGSEA, per germline. The CDR3 contains 13 residues. V was pared by 5 bases and J by 1 base, with 12 bases between. The CDR3: CSVWSGGSYEQYF. CDR3 nucleotide sequence: TGCAGCGTTTGGTCAGGAGGTTCCTACGAGCAGTACTTC.

V gene TRBV5-1 combines with J gene TRBJ1-1; 10 nucleotides agree with TRBD1. V lost 2 bases to trimming and J lost 11 bases; unmatched junction nucleotides: 9. Germline CDR1 SGHRS, CDR2 YFSETQ. CDR3 length: 14 amino acids. CDR3 sequence reads: CASSFQGQGSEAFF. Here the CDR3 DNA reads TGCGCCAGCAGCTTTCAGGGACAGGGGTCAGAGGCTTTCTTT. The full variable domain, with the rest looked up from reference TRBV5-1 and TRBJ1-1, is KAGVTQTPRYLIKTRGQQVTLSCSPISGHRSVSWYQQTPGQGLQFLFEYFSETQRNKGNFPGRFSGRQFSNSRSEMNVSTLELGDSALYLCASSFQGQGSEAFFGQGTRLTVV.

V gene TRBV9 combines with J gene TRBJ1-5; maybe TRBD1 (6 bases). The CDR3 runs 16 residues. Germline loops: CDR1 SGDLS, CDR2 YYNGEE. Trimming removed 0 bases at V and 4 bases at J, with 14 bases between. In nucleotides, the CDR3 is TGTGCCAGCAGCGTAGAGGGGGACACAGTGAATCAGCCCCAGCATTTT. It yields the protein CASSVEGDTVNQPQHF. The complete variable domain, with remaining parts taken from reference TRBV9 and TRBJ1-5, reads DSGVTQTPKHLITATGQRVTLRCSPRSGDLSVYWYQQSLDQGLQFLIQYYNGEERAKGNILERFSAQQFPDLHSELNLSSLELGDSALYFCASSVEGDTVNQPQHFGDGTRLSIL.

This chain uses TRBV28 with TRBJ1-2; 7 nucleotides align to TRBD1. CDR1 MDHEN and CDR2 SYDVKM come from the germline V gene. The V and J ends lost 0 bases and 8 bases, in that order; junction bases with no gene match: 6. The CDR3 is 14 amino acids. As DNA, the CDR3 is TGTGCCAGCAGTTTATGGAGGACAGGTCTAGGCTACACCTTC. Residues: CASSLWRTGLGYTF.